The clone carrying this TCR beta chain occurred many times. The sample belongs to a study of prognosis after radiotherapy for stage I lung cancer. In the study overall: Some 15 patients had newly diagnosed primary stage I lung tumors, and five had oligometastatic NSCLC after surgical resection of the primary tumor. The patient group included nobody who received concurrent therapy with stereotactic body radiotherapy.

CDR3 of TCR beta was amplified from genomic DNA via a two-round multiplex PCR. Individual primers that were specific to each TRBV and TRBJ gene served in first-round PCR. TCRdb passed the multiplex PCR reads through MiXCR, listing each CDR3 protein once. Here the sample spans around 19,000 distinct CDR3 sequences, 40% to 55% being singletons. Blood draws of 5.5 to 7.5 milliliters of peripheral blood occurred at each of two time points. This CDR3 has 20 residues. The V gene end was trimmed by 2 bases and the J gene end by 4 bases; junction bases not matched to a gene: 8. The germline gives CDR1 MNHEY, CDR2 SVGEGT.

The chain uses TRBV6-2 or TRBV6-3 and TRBJ2-6, with TRBD2 matching over 16 bases. The material sequenced was PBMCs, taken before or after stereotactic body radiation therapy (not recorded which). The source is a donor older than 45 with non-small cell lung cancer. Written as DNA, the CDR3 is TGTGCCAGCAGTTACGCGGGACTAGCGGGAGGGAGTGCCGGGGCCAACGTCCTGACTTTC. Translation gives CASSYAGLAGGSAGANVLTF.